This T cell receptor (beta chain) derives from a study of beta chain features in type 1 diabetes. Study-wide results and limits: Within the patient group, naive, central memory and Treg TCRB repertoires appeared more similar to each other than within healthy donors. Type 1 diabetes patients showed a moderate but significant shortening of TCRB CDR3s in all four CD4+ subsets.

Germline trimming cut 5 bases from V and 9 bases from J; bases unmatched to any gene: 6. This CDR3 is 15 amino acids long. Germline CDR1 and CDR2: SGHTA and FQGTGA. All of the isolated RNA was reverse transcribed, so expressed TCRB transcripts were sequenced. The repertoire was sequenced with immunoSEQ multiplex PCR; TCRdb's copy has only in-frame clones and lacks some. This table holds around 99,000 clones, around 40% found once. Comment on this clone: Antigen: not known.

The rearrangement uses TRBV7-3 and TRBJ2-2; TRBD2 matches 13 bases. The TCR comes from a woman aged 18-35 years in good health. Sequenced input: stem cell memory CD4+ T cells from blood. CDR3 residues: CASSAGLAGIWELFF. CDR3 coding DNA: TGTGCCAGCAGCGCGGGACTAGCGGGGATTTGGGAGCTGTTTTTT.